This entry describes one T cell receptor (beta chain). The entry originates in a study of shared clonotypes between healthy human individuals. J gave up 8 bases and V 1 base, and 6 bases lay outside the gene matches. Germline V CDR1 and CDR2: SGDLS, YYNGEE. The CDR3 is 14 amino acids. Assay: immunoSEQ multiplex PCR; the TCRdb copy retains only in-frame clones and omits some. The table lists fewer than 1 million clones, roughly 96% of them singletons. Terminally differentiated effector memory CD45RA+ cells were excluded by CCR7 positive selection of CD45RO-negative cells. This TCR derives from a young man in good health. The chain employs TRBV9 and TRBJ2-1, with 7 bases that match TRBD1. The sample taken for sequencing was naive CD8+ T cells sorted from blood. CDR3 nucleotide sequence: TGTGCCAGCAGCGTATCAAGACAGGGCCATGAGCAGTTCTTC. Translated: CASSVSRQGHEQFF. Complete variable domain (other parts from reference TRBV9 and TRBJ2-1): DSGVTQTPKHLITATGQRVTLRCSPRSGDLSVYWYQQSLDQGLQFLIQYYNGEERAKGNILERFSAQQFPDLHSELNLSSLELGDSALYFCASSVSRQGHEQFFGPGTRLTVL.